The T cell receptor (beta chain) under discussion was sequenced for a study of OX40 agonist ivuxolimab in advanced cancers. As regards this clone: Its cognate antigen is unknown.

TCRdb's table, derived via immunoSEQ multiplex PCR, lists solely in-frame clones and lacks some. Here the sample spans roughly 80,000 clones, roughly 87% being singletons. Study-wide results and limits: At 0.1 to 3.0 mg/kg and by week 6, CD4+ and CD8+ T cells in the blood had expanded clonally. Compared with CD4+, CD8+ T cells on average had more expanded clones.

The sequence was collected from an adult with an advanced solid tumor such as melanoma, head and neck, liver or kidney cancer. The material was CD4+ or CD8+ T cells sorted from blood, obtained in a trial of the OX40 agonist ivuxolimab.

CDR3 in amino acids: CASRPGISGNTIYF. For the CDR3, the DNA is TGTGCCAGCAGGCCGGGCATCTCTGGAAACACCATATATTTT. The chain has TRBV6-5 and TRBJ1-3; D is unresolved. V shed 6 bases and J shed 0 bases, with 9 bases lying between them. This CDR3 is built from 14 residues. The germline V gene has CDR1 MNHEY and CDR2 SVGAGI.